This TCR beta chain is drawn from a study of OX40 agonist ivuxolimab in advanced cancers. Study as a whole: People in dose escalation had one of these cancers: hepatocellular carcinoma, melanoma, renal cell or head and neck cancer. Three dose-escalation patients had partial responses: one with hepatocellular carcinoma and two with cutaneous melanoma.

Profiling relied on immunoSEQ multiplex PCR, and the TCRdb table lists in-frame clones only, not all of them. The sample shows approximately 62,000 clones, roughly 92% of them seen only once. Germline loops: CDR1 LNHNV, CDR2 YYDKDF (reference sequence). The CDR3 loop spans 15 amino acids. The germline V and J ends were trimmed by 7 bases and 2 bases, with 18 bases remaining between them. For this clone: Its cognate antigen is unknown.

Cycle 7 day 1, cycle 4 day 1, and baseline were the timepoints at which blood was sampled. Study-wide findings and caveats: On average, a greater number of expanded clones characterised CD8+ T cells relative to CD4+.

Source: CD4+ or CD8+ T cells sorted from blood, taken in a trial of the OX40 agonist ivuxolimab. V is TRBV15 and J is TRBJ2-7, with D possibly TRBD1 on 5 matching bases. The source of this sequence is an adult with an advanced solid tumor such as melanoma, head and neck, liver or kidney cancer. Here the CDR3 reads CATTAGQGVAYEQYF. The CDR3 DNA reads TGTGCCACCACCGCCGGGCAGGGTGTCGCCTACGAGCAGTACTTC.